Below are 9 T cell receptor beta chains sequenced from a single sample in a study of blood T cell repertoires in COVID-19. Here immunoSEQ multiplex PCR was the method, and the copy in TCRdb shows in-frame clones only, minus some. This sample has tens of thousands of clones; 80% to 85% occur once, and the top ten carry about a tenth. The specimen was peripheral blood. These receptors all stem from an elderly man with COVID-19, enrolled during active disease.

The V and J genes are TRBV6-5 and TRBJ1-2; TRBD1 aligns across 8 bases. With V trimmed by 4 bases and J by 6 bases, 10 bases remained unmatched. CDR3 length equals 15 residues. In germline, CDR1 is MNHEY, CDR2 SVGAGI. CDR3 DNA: TGTGCCAGCAGTTCCAGCCGGGACAGGAACCATGGCTACACCTTC. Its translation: CASSSSRDRNHGYTF.

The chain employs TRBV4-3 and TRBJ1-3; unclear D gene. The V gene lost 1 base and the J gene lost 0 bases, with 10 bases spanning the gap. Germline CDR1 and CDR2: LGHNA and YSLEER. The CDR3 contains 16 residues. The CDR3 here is CASSQANANSGNTIYF. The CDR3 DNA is TGCGCCAGCAGCCAAGCCAATGCTAACTCTGGAAACACCATATATTTT.

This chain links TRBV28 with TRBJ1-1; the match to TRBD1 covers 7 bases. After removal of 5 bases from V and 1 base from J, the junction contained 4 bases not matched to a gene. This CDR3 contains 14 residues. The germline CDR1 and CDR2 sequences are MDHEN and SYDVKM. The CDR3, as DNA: TGTGCCAGCAGTACCGGGACAGCGAACACTGAAGCTTTCTTT. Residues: CASSTGTANTEAFF.

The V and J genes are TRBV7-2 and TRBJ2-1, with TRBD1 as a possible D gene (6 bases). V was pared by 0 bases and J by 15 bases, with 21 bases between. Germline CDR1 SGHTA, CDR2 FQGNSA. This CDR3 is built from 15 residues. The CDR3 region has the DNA TGTGCCAGCAGCTTAGCGGCCCTCGTAGGGGGATTTCTGTTCTTC. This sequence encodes CASSLAALVGGFLFF. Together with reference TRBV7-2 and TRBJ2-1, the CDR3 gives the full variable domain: GAGVSQSPSNKVTEKGKDVELRCDPISGHTALYWYRQSLGQGLEFLIYFQGNSAPDKSGLPSDRFSAERTGGSVSTLTIQRTQQEDSAVYLCASSLAALVGGFLFFGPGTRLTVL.

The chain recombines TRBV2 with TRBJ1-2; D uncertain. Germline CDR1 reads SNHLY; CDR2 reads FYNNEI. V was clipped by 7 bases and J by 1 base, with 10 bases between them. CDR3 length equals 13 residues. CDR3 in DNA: TGTGCCAGCAACCGGGATTTTAACTATGGCTACACCTTC. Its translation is CASNRDFNYGYTF.

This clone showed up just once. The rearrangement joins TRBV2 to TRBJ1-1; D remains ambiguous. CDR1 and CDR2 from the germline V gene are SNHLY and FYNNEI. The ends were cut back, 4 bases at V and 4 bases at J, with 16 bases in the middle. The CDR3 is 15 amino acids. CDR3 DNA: TGTGCCAGCAGTGCGCGGTACGCGGCCGTCACTGAAGCTTTCTTT. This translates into CASSARYAAVTEAFF. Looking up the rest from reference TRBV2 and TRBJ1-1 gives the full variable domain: EPEVTQTPSHQVTQMGQEVILRCVPISNHLYFYWYRQILGQKVEFLVSFYNNEISEKSEIFDDQFSVERPDGSNFTLKIRSTKLEDSAMYFCASSARYAAVTEAFFGQGTRLTVV.

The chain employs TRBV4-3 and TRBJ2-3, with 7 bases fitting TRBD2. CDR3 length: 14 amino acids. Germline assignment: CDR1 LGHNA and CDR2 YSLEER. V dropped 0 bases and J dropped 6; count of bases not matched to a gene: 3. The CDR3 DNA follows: TGCGCCAGCAGCCAAGATGGCGGGAGCGATACGCAGTATTTT. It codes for CASSQDGGSDTQYF.

In nucleotides, the CDR3 is TGTGCCAGTAGTATTGGACAGGGTTACTACGAGCAGTACTTC. This encodes CASSIGQGYYEQYF. The V gene is TRBV19, the J gene TRBJ2-7; 8 nucleotides line up with TRBD1. The length of the CDR3 is 14 residues. CDR1 and CDR2 (germline): LNHDA, SQIVND (reference sequence). V lost 3 bases and J lost 3; bases outside the gene matches: 4.

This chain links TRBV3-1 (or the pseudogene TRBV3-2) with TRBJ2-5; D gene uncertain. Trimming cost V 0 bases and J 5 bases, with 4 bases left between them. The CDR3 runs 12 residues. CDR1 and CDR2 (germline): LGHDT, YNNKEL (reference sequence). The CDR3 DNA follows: TGTGCCAGCAGCCAAGATCGGGAGACCCAGTACTTC. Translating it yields CASSQDRETQYF.